This T cell receptor beta chain was observed in a study of CD8 T cells in Susac syndrome. This clonotype showed up just once. Its matching antigen is unknown. Random hexamers were used to reverse transcribe the RNA input (about 0.5 to 1 ug). Coverage of TCR beta CDR3 amplification by immunoSEQ multiplex PCR extended to 54 Vbeta and 13 Jbeta. TCRdb reprocessed the immunoSEQ multiplex PCR reads via MiXCR and lists one record per CDR3 protein. The sample contains around 170,000 distinct CDR3 sequences, just under 95% of which appear only once. This CDR3 has 13 amino acids. Germline CDR1 DFQATT, CDR2 SNEGSKA (reference sequence). V gave up 2 bases and J gave up 3 bases, with 11 bases separating them. Study-level points and caveats: Susac-specific public clones found in total CD8+ repertoires numbered some 17, and those in CD8+ TEMRA repertoires numbered 4 to 6.

Sequenced sample: CD8+ T cells from PBMCs. The sequence was collected from a human donor with Susac syndrome. The rearrangement uses TRBV20-1 and TRBJ2-7; D is unresolved. The CDR3 reads CSARFLSDYEQYF. The CDR3 DNA is TGCAGTGCTAGATTCCTTTCGGACTACGAGCAGTACTTC.